This T cell receptor beta chain was captured in a study of T cells in localized non-small cell lung cancer. This clone has only a few counts. Antigen unknown. Trimming stripped 5 bases from V and 0 bases from J, with 11 bases between. This CDR3 spans 14 amino acids. Germline lookup yields CDR1 SGDLS and CDR2 YYNGEE. Method: immunoSEQ multiplex PCR; TCRdb's copy keeps in-frame clones and lacks some. The table shows fewer than 3,000 clones, with around 33% occurring only once. Broader study findings: Longer overall survival accompanied higher blood T cell density. Of the top 100 tumor clones, median approximately 60 were in adjacent lung, around 28 among its top 100. Sequencing was limited to one tumor region, leaving the possibility of heterogeneity open. Uninvolved adjacent lung had more T cell clonality than any other tissue, topping tumor.

This receptor was identified in a female donor over 55 with stage II squamous cell lung carcinoma. V and J are TRBV9 and TRBJ1-2; no definite D call. The material sequenced was lung tumor tissue, taken before any cancer treatment. The CDR3 coding sequence is TGTGCCAGCAGTGATAAAAGAGCTAACTATGGCTACACCTTC. Protein product: CASSDKRANYGYTF.